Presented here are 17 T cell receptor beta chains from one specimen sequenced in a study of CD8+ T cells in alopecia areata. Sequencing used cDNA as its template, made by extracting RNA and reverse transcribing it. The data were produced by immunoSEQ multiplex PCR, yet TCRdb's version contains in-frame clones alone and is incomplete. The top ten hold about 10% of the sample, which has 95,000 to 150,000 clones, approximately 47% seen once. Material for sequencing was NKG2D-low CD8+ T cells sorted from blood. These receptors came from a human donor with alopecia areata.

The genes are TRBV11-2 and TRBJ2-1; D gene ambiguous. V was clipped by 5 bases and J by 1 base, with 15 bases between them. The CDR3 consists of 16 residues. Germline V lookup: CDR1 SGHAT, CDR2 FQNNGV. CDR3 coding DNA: TGTGCCAGCAGCGACATGGCGACTGGATCCTACAATGAGCAGTTCTTC. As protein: CASSDMATGSYNEQFF.

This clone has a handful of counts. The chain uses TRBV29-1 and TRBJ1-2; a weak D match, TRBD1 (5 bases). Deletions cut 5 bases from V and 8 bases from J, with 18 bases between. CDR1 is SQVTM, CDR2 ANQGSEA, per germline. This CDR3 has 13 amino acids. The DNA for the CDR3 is TGCAGCGTTCCGCAAACCAGGGTTGGGGGCTACACCTTC. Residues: CSVPQTRVGGYTF.

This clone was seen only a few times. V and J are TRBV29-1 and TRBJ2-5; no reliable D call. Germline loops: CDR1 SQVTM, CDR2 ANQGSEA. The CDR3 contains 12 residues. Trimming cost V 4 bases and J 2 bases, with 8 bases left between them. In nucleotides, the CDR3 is TGCAGCGTTGTGGCTACTCAAGAGACCCAGTACTTC. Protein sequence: CSVVATQETQYF. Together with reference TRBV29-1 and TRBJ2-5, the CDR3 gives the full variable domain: SAVISQKPSRDICQRGTSLTIQCQVDSQVTMMFWYRQQPGQSLTLIATANQGSEATYESGFVIDKFPISRPNLTFSTLTVSNMSPEDSSIYLCSVVATQETQYFGPGTRLLVL.

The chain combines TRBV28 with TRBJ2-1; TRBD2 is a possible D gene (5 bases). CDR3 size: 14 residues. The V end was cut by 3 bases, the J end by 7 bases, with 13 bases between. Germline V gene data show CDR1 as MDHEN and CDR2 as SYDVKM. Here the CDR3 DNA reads TGTGCCAGCAGTTTTTTGGGAAGAGGGAATGAGCAGTTCTTC. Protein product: CASSFLGRGNEQFF.

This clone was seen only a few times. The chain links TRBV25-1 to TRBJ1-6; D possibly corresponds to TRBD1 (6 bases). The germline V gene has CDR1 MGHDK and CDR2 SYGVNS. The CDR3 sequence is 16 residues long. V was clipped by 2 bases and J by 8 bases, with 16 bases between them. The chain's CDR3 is CASSERKQGVDSPLHF. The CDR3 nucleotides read TGTGCCAGCAGTGAACGTAAACAGGGTGTGGATTCACCCCTCCACTTT.

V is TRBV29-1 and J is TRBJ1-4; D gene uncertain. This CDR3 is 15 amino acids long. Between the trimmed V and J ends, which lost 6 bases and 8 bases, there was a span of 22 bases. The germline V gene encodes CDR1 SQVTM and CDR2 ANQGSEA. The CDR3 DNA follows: TGCAGCGTAGTAGGTGGCTGGTTAGTTGGAGAAAAACTGTTTTTT. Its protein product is CSVVGGWLVGEKLFF.

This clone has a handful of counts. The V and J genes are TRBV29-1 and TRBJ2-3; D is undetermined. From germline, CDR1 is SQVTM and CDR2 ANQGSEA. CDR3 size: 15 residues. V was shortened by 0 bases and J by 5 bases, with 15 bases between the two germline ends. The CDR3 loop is CSVEDSELALDTQYF. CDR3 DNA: TGCAGCGTTGAAGACTCGGAACTGGCACTAGATACGCAGTATTTT.

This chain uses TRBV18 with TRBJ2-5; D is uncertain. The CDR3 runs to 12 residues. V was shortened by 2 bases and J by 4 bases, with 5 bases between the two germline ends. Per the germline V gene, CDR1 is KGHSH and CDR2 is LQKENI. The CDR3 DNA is TGTGCCAGCTCACCAGATGCAGAGACCCAGTACTTC. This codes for CASSPDAETQYF.

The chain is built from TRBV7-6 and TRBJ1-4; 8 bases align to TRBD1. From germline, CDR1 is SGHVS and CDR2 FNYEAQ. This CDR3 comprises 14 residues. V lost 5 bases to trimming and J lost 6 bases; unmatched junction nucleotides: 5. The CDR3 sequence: CASSIGQGDEKLFF. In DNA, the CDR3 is TGTGCCAGCAGCATAGGACAGGGAGATGAAAAACTGTTTTTT.

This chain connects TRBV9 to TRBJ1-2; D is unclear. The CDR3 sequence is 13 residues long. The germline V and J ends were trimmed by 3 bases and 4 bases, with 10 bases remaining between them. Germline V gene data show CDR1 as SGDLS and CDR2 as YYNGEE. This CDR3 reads CASSGTTVYGYTF. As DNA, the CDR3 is TGTGCCAGCAGCGGGACCACCGTCTATGGCTACACCTTC. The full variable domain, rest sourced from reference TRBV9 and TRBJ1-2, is DSGVTQTPKHLITATGQRVTLRCSPRSGDLSVYWYQQSLDQGLQFLIQYYNGEERAKGNILERFSAQQFPDLHSELNLSSLELGDSALYFCASSGTTVYGYTFGSGTRLTVV.

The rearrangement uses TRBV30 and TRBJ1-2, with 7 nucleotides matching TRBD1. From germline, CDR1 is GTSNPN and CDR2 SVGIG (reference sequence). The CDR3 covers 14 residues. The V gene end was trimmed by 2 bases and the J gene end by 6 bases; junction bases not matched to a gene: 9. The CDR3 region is CAWSRQGEPDGYTF. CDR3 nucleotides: TGTGCCTGGAGTCGGCAGGGGGAACCTGATGGCTACACCTTC.

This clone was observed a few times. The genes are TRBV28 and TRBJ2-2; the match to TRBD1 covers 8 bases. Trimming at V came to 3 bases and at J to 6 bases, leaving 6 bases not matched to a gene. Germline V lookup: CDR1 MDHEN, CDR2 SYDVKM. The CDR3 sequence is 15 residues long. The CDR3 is CASSFVDRVSGELFF. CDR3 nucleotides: TGTGCCAGCAGTTTCGTGGACAGGGTATCCGGGGAGCTGTTTTTT.

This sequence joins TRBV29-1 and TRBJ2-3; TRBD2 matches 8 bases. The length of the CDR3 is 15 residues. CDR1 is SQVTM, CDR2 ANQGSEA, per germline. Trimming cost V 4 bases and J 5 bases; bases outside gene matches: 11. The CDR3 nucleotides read TGCAGCGTTGCCACGTCGGGGGGGCAAGGAGATACGCAGTATTTT. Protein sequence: CSVATSGGQGDTQYF.

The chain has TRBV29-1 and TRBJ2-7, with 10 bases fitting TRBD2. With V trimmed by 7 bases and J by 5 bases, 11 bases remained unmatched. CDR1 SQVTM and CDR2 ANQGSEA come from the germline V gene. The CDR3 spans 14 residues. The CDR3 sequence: CSARGLAGANEQYF. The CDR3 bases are TGCAGCGCCCGAGGGCTAGCGGGGGCCAACGAGCAGTACTTC.

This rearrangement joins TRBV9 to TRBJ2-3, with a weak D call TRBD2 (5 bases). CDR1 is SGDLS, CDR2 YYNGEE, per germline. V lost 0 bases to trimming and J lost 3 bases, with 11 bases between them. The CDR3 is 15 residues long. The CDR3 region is CASSVDGNPTDTQYF. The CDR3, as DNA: TGTGCCAGCAGCGTAGACGGGAATCCGACAGATACGCAGTATTTT.

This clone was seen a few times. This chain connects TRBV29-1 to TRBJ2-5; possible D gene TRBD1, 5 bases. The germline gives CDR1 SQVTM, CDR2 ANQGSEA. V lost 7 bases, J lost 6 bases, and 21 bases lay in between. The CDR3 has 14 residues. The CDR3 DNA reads TGCAGCGAGTCGGACACTATTCCATCGCAGACCCAGTACTTC. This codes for CSESDTIPSQTQYF.

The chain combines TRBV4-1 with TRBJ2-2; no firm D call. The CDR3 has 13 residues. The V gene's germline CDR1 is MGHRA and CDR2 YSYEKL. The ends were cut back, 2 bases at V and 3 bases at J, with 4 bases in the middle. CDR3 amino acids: CASSQKDTGELFF. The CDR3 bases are TGCGCCAGCAGCCAAAAGGACACCGGGGAGCTGTTTTTT.